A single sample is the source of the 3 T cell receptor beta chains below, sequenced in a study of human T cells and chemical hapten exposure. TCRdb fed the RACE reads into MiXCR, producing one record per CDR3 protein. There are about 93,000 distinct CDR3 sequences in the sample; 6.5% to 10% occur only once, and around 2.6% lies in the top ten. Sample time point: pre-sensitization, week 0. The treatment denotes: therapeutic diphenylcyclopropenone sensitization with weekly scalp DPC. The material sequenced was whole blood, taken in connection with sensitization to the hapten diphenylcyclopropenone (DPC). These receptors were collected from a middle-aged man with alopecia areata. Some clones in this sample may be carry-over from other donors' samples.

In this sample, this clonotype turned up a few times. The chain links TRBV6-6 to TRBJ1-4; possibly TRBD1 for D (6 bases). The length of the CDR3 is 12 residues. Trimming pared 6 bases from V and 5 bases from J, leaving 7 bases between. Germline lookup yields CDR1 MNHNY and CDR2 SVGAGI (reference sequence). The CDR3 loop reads CASRDRNEKLFF. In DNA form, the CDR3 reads TGTGCCAGCAGGGACAGAAATGAAAAACTGTTTTTT.

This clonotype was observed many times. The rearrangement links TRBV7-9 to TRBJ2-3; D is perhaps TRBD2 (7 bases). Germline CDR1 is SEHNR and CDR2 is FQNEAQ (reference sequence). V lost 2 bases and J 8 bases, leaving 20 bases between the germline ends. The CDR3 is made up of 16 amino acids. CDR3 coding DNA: TGTGCCAGCAGCTTAACTTCCCTAGCGGACAGCTCTACGCAGTATTTT. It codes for CASSLTSLADSSTQYF.

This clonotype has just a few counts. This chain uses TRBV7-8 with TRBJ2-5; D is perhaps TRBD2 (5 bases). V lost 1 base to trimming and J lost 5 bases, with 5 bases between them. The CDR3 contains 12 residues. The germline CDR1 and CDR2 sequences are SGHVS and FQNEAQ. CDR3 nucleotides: TGTGCCAGCAGCTTAGAGCGGGAGACCCAGTACTTC. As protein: CASSLERETQYF. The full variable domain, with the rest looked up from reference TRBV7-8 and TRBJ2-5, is GAGVSQSPRYKVAKRGQDVALRCDPISGHVSLFWYQQALGQGPEFLTYFQNEAQLDKSGLPSDRFFAERPEGSVSTLKIQRTQQEDSAVYLCASSLERETQYFGPGTRLLVL.